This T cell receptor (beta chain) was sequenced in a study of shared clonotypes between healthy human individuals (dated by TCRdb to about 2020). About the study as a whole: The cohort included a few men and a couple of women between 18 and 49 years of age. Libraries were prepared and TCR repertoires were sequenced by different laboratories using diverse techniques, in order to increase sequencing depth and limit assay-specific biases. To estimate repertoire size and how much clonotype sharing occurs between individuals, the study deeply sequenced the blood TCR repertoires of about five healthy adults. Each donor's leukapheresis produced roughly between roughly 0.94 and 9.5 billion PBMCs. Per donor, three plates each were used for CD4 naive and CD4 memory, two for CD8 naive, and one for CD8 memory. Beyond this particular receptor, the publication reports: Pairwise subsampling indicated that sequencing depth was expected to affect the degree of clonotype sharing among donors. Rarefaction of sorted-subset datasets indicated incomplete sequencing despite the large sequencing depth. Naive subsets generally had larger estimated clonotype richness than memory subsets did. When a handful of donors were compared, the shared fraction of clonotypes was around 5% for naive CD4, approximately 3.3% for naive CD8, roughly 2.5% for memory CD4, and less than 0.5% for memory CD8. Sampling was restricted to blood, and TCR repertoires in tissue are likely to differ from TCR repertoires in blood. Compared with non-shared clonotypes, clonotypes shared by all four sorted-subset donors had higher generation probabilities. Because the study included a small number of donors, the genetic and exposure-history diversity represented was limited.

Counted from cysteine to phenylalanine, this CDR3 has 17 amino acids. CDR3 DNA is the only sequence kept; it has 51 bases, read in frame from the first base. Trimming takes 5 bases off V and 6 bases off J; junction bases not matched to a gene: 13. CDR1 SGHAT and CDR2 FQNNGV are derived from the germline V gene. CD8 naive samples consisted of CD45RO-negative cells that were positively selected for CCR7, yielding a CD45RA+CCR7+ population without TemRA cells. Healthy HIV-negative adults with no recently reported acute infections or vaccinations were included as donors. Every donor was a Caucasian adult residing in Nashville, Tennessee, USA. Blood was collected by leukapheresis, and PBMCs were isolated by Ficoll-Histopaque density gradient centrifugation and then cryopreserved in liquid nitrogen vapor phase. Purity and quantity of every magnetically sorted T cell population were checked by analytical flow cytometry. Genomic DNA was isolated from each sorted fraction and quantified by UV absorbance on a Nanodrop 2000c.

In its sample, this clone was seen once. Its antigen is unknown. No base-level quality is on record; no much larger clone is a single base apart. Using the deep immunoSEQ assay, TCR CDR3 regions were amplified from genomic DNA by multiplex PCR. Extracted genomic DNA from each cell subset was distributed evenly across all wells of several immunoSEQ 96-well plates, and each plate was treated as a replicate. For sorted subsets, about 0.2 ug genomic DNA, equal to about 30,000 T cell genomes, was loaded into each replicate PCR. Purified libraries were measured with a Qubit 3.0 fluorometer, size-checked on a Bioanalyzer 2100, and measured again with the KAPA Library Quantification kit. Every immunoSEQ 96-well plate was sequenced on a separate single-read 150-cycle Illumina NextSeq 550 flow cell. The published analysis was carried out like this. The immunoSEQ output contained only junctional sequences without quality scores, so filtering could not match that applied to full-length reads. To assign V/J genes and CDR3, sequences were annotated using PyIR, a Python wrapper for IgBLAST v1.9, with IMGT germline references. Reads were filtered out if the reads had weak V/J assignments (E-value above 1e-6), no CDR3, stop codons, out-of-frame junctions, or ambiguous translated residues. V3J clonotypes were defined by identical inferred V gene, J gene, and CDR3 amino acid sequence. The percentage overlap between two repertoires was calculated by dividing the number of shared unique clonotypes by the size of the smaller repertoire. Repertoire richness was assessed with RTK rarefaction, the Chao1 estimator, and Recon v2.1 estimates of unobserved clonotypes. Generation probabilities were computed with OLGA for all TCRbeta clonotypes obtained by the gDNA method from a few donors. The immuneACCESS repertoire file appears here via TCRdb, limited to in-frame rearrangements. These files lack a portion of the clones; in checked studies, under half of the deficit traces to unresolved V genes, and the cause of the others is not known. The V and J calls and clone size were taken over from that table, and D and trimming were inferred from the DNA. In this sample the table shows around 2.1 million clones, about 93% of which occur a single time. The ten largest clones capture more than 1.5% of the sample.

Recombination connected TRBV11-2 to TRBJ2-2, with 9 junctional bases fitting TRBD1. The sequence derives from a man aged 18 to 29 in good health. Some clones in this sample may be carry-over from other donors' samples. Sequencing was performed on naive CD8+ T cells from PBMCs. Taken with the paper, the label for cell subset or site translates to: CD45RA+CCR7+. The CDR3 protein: CASSSLRGDRDAGELFF. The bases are TGTGCCAGCAGCAGCTTACGTGGGGACAGGGATGCCGGGGAGCTGTTTTTT.